The 3 T cell receptor beta chains reported below all come from one sample, sequenced in a study of CD8+CD57+ T cells in acquired aplastic anemia. Patients selected for sequencing had displayed CD8+CD57+ cell expansion by flow cytometry. Investigators profiled TCR beta VDJ and CDR3 from genomic DNA template. TCRdb passed the reads through MiXCR, listing each CDR3 protein once. This sample has over 150,000 distinct CDR3 sequences, with 60% to 80% found just once. The sequenced sample consisted of sorted CD4+, CD8+, or CD8+CD57+ T cells (not recorded which) from PBMCs. Source of these receptors: a human donor with aplastic anemia.

This chain links TRBV20-1 with TRBJ2-7; no clear D. Deletions cut 2 bases from V and 3 bases from J, with 11 bases between. CDR3 length: 13 amino acids. The germline gives CDR1 DFQATT, CDR2 SNEGSKA (reference sequence). The CDR3 coding sequence is TGCAGTGCTAGATGGGGTGGGAACTACGAGCAGTACTTC. As protein: CSARWGGNYEQYF.

The chain recombines TRBV25-1 with TRBJ1-6; 11 positions agree with TRBD1. The CDR3 extends over 15 amino acids. V was clipped by 6 bases and J by 8 bases; unmatched bases: 6. The germline V gene encodes CDR1 MGHDK and CDR2 SYGVNS. CDR3 sequence reads: CASSPAGQGDSPLHF. CDR3 in DNA: TGTGCCAGCAGCCCTGCGGGACAGGGGGATTCACCCCTCCACTTT.

V gene TRBV7-4 combines with J gene TRBJ2-7; 10 nucleotides align to TRBD1. Unmatched junction bases numbered 6, after V lost 5 bases and J lost 2 bases. CDR1 SGHVT and CDR2 SQSDAQ come from the germline V gene. The CDR3 extends over 15 amino acids. CDR3 nucleotides: TGTGCCAGCAGCCCGGACAGGGGGTTCACCTACGAGCAGTACTTC. Its translation: CASSPDRGFTYEQYF.